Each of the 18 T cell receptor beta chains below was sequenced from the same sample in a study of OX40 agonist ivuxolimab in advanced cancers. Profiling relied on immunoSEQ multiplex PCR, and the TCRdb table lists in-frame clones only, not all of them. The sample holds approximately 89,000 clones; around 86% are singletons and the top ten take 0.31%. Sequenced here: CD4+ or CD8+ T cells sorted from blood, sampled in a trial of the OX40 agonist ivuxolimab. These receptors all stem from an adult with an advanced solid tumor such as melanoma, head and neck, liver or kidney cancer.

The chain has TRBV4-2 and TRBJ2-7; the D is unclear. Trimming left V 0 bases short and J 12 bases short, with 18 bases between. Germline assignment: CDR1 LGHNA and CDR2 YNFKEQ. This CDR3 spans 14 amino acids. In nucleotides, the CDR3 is TGTGCCAGCAGCCAAGAAGTCTACGATAGCCCACCGTACTTC. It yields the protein CASSQEVYDSPPYF.

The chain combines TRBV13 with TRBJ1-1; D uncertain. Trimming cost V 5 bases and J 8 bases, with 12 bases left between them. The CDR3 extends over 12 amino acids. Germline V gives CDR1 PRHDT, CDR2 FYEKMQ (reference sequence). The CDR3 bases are TGTGCCAGCAGCCCGTTCCACAGAGAAGCTTTCTTT. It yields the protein CASSPFHREAFF. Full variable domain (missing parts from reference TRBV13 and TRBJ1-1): AAGVIQSPRHLIKEKRETATLKCYPIPRHDTVYWYQQGPGQDPQFLISFYEKMQSDKGSIPDRFSAQQFSDYHSELNMSSLELGDSALYFCASSPFHREAFFGQGTRLTVV.

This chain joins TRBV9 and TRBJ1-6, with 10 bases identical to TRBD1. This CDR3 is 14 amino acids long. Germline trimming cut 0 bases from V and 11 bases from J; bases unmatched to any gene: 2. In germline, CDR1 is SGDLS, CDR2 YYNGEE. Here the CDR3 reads CASSVEGQGTPLHF. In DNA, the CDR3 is TGTGCCAGCAGCGTAGAGGGACAGGGGACACCCCTCCACTTT.

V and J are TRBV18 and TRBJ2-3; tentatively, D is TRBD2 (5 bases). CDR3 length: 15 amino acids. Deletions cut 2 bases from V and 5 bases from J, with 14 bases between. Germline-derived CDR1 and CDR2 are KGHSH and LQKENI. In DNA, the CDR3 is TGTGCCAGCTCACCAACACCCCTTGAGGGAGATACGCAGTATTTT. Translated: CASSPTPLEGDTQYF.

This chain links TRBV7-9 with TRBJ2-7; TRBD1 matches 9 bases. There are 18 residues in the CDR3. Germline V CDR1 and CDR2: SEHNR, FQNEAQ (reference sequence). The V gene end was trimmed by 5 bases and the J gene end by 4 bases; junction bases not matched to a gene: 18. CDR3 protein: CASSLQTLAGQGKYEQYF. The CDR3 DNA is TGTGCCAGCAGCCTACAAACCCTCGCCGGACAGGGGAAATACGAGCAGTACTTC.

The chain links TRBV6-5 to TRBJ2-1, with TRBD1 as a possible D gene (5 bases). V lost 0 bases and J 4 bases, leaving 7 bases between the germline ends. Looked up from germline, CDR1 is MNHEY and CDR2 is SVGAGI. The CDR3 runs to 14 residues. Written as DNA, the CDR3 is TGTGCCAGCAGTTACTCTAGACAGTACAATGAGCAGTTCTTC. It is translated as CASSYSRQYNEQFF.

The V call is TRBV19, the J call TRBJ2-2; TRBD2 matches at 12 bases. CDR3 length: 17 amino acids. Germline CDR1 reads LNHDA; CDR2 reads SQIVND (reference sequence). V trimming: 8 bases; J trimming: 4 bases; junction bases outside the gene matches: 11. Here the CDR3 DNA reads TGTGCCAGTCAATGGTCGAGGACTAGCGGGGTCACCGGGGAGCTGTTTTTT. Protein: CASQWSRTSGVTGELFF.

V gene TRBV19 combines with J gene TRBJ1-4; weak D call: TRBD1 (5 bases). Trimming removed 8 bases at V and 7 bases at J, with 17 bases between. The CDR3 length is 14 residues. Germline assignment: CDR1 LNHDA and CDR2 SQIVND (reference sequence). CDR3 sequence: CASGGEGSGEKLFF. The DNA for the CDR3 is TGTGCCAGTGGGGGTGAGGGAAGCGGTGAAAAACTGTTTTTT.

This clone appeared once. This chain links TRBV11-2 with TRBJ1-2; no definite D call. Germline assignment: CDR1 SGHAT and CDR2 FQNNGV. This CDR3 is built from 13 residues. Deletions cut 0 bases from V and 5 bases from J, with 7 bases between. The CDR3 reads CASSLDRTYGYTF. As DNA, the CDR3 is TGTGCCAGCAGCTTAGATCGGACGTATGGCTACACCTTC. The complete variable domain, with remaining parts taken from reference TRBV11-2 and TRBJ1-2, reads EAGVAQSPRYKIIEKRQSVAFWCNPISGHATLYWYQQILGQGPKLLIQFQNNGVVDDSQLPKDRFSAERLKGVDSTLKIQPAKLEDSAVYLCASSLDRTYGYTFGSGTRLTVV.

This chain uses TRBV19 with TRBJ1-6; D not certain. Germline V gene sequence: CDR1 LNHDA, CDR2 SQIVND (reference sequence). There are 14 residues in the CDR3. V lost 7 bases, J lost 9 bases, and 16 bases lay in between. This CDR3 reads CASKRESLSSPLHF. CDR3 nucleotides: TGTGCCAGTAAAAGGGAGTCTTTGAGTTCACCCCTCCACTTT.

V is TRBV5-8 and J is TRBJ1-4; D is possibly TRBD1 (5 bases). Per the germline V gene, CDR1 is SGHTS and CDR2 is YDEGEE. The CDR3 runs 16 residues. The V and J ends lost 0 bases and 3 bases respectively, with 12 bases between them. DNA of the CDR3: TGTGCCAGCAGCTTGGCTGGGGGGAGGTCTAATGAAAAACTGTTTTTT. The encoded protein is CASSLAGGRSNEKLFF.

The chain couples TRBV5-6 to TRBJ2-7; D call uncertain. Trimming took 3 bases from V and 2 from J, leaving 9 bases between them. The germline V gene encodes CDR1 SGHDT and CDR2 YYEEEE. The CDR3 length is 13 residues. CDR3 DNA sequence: TGTGCCAGCAGCTCAGTCTCTACCTACGAGCAGTACTTC. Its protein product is CASSSVSTYEQYF.

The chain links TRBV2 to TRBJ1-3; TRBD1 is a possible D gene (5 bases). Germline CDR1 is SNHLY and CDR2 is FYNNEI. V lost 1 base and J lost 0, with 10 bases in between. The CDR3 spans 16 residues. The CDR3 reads CASSEEGHNSGNTIYF. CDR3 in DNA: TGTGCCAGCAGTGAAGAGGGGCACAACTCTGGAAACACCATATATTTT.

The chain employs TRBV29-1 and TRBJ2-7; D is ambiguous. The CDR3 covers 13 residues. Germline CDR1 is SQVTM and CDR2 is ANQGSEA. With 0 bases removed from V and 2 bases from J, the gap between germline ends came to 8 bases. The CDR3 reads CSVEDYGTYEQYF. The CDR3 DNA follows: TGCAGCGTTGAAGATTACGGAACCTACGAGCAGTACTTC.

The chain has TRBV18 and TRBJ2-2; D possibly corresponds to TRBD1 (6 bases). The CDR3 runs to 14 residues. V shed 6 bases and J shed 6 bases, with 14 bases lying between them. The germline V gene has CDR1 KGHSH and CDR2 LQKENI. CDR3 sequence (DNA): TGTGCCAGCTCCCCCAGGGGACCCCCCGGGGAGCTGTTTTTT. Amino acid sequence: CASSPRGPPGELFF.

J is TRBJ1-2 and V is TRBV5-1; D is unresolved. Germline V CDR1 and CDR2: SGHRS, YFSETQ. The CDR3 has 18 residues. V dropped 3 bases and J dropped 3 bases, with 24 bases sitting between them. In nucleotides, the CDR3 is TGCGCCAGCAGCTCTAGTCTTCAGTGGGGTAGGAAGGACTATGGCTACACCTTC. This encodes CASSSSLQWGRKDYGYTF.

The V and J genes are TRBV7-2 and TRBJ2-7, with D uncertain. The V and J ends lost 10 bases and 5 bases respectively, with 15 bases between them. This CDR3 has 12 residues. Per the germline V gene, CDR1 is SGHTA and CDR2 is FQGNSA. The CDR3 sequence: CATGRALNEQYF. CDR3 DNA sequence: TGTGCCACCGGACGGGCCCTCAACGAGCAGTACTTC.

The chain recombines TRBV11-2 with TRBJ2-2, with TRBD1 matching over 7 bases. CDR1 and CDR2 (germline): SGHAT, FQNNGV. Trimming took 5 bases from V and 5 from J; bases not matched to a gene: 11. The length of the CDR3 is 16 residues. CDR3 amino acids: CASSPGQALRTGELFF. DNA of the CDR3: TGTGCCAGCAGCCCAGGACAGGCTCTTAGGACCGGGGAGCTGTTTTTT.